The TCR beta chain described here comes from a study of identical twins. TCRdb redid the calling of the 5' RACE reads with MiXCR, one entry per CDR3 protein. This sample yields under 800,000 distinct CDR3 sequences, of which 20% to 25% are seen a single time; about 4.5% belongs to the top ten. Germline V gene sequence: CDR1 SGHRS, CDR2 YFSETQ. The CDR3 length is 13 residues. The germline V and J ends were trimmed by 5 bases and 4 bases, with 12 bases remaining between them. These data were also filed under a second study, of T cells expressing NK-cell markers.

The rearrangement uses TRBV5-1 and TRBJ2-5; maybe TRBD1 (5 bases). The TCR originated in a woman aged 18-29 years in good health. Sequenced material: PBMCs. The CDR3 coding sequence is TGCGCCAGCAGAAGGGGCATGGGAGAGACCCAGTACTTC. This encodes CASRRGMGETQYF.